This TCR beta chain derives from a study of blood T cell repertoires in COVID-19. At the level of the study: The cDNA or gDNA used as material had been derived from T cells, B-cell-depleted T cells, or PBMCs.

The CDR3 has 19 amino acids. Germline V gene lookup returns CDR1 SGHRS and CDR2 YFSETQ. The ends were cut back, 4 bases at V and 0 bases at J, with 25 bases in the middle. This table comes from immunoSEQ multiplex PCR, and its TCRdb copy is limited to in-frame clones, with some not included. Of over 85,000 clones listed, 75% to 95% are singletons. This clonotype was obtained from a man younger than 30 with acute or convalescent COVID-19. Sample: peripheral blood. The J gene is TRBJ1-1, the V gene TRBV5-1; D perhaps matches TRBD1 (5 bases). DNA for the CDR3: TGCGCCAGCAGCCTGGGACGGGGGGTCATGGGGAAAATGAACACTGAAGCTTTCTTT. It specifies CASSLGRGVMGKMNTEAFF.